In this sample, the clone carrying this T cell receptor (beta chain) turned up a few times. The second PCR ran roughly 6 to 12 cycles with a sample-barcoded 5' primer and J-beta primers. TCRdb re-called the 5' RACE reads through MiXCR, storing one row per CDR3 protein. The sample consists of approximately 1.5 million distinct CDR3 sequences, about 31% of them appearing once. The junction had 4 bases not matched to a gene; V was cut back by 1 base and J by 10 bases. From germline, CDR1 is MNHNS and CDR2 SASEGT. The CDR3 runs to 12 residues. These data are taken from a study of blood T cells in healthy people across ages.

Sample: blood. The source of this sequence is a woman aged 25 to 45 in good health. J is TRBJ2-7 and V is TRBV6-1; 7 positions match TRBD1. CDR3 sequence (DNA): TGTGCCAGCAGTGAAGTGGACAGGAAACAGTACTTC. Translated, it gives CASSEVDRKQYF.